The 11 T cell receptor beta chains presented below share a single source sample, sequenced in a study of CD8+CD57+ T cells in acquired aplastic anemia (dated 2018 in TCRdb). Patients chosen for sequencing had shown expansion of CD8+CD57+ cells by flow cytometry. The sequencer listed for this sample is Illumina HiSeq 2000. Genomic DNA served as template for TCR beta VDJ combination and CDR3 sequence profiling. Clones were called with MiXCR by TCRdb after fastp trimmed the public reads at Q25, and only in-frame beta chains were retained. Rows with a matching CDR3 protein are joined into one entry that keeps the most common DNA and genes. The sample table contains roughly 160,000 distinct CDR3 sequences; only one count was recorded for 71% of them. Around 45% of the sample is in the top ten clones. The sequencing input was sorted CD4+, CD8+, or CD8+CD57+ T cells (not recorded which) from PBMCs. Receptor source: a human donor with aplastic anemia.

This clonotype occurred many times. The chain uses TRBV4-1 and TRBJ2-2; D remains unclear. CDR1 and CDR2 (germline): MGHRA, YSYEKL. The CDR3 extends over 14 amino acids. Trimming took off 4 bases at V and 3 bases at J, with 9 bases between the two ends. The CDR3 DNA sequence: TGCGCCAGCAGCCCCTCGATGGACACCGGGGAGCTGTTTTTT. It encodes CASSPSMDTGELFF.

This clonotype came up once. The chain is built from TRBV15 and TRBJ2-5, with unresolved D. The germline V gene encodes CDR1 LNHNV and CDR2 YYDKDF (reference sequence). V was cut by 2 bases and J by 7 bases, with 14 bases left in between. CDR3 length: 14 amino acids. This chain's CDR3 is CATSRPDGPRTQYF. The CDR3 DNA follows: TGTGCCACCAGCAGACCTGACGGACCAAGGACCCAGTACTTC.

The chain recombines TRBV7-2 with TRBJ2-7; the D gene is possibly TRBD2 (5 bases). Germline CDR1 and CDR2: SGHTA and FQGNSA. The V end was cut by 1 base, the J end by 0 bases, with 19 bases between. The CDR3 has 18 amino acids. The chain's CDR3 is CASSLVNPRATVSYEQYF. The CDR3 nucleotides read TGTGCCAGCAGCTTAGTTAATCCGAGGGCCACGGTCTCCTACGAGCAGTACTTC.

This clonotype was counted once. The CDR3 protein is CASSQGSSGMYEQYF. The CDR3 coding sequence is TGCGCCAGCAGCCAAGGCTCTAGCGGGATGTACGAGCAGTACTTC. The V call is TRBV4-3, the J call TRBJ2-7, with 9 nucleotides matching TRBD2. This CDR3 comprises 15 residues. V gave up 1 base and J gave up 4 bases; unmatched junction bases: 5. Germline values: CDR1 LGHNA, CDR2 YSLEER.

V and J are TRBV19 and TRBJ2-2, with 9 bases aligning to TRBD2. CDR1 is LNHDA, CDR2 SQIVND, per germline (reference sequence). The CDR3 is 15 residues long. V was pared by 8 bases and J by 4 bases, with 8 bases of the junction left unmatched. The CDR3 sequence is CASLGASGTTGELFF. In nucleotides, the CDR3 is TGTGCCAGTCTAGGGGCTAGCGGGACCACCGGGGAGCTGTTTTTT.

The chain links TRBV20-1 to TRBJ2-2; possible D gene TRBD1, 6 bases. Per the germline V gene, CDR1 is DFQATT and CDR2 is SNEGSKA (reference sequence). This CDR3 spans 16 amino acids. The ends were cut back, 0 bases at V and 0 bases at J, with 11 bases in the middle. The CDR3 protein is CSARETGFANTGELFF. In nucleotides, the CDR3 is TGCAGTGCTAGAGAAACAGGGTTCGCGAACACCGGGGAGCTGTTTTTT.

CDR3 sequence reads: CSVVGTNTGELFF. CDR3 coding DNA: TGCAGCGTTGTAGGTACGAACACCGGGGAGCTGTTTTTT. The rearrangement links TRBV29-1 to TRBJ2-2, with D unclear. Germline assignment: CDR1 SQVTM and CDR2 ANQGSEA. Trimming cost V 4 bases and J 0 bases, with 6 bases left between them. The CDR3 contains 13 residues.

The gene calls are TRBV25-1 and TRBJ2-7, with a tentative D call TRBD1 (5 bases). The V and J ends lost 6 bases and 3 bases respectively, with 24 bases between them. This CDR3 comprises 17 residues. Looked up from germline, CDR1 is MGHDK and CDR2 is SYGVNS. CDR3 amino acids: CASSLGAIYTSIYEQYF. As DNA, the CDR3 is TGTGCCAGCAGCTTAGGGGCCATCTATACCTCGATCTACGAGCAGTACTTC.

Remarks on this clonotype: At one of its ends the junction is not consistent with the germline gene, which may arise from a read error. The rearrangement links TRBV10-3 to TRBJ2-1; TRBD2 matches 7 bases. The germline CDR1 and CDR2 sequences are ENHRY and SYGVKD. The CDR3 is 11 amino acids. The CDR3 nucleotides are TGTCCCATGGGGGGGGGCAATGAGCAGTTCTTC. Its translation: CPMGGGNEQFF.

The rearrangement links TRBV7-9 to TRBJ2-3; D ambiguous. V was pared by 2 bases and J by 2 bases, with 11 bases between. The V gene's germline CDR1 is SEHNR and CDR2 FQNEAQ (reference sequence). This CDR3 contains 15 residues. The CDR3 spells CASSLPAASTDTQYF. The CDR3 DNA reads TGTGCCAGCAGCTTACCGGCAGCCTCCACAGATACGCAGTATTTT.

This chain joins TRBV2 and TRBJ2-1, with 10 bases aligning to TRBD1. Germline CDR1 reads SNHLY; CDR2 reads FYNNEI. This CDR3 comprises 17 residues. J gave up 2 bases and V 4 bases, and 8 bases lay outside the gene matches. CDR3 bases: TGTGCCAGCAGTGTGGACAGGGGGGGGGGAACCTACAATGAGCAGTTCTTC. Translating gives CASSVDRGGGTYNEQFF.